This is a list of T cell receptor beta chains from one sample in a study of cytomegalovirus exposure and HLA in healthy donors. Libraries were prepared by immunoSEQ multiplex PCR; TCRdb keeps only in-frame clonotypes and omits some of them. Altogether roughly 130,000 clones are present, roughly 82% being singletons, with the ten largest covering approximately 10%. Sequencing input: PBMCs. These receptors all stem from a male donor in good health and CMV-seropositive. The CDR3 runs from the conserved cysteine through the conserved F or W. The D gene is left open where the match is weak. For some rows the clone size is stated as once, few or many, or as a class when expanded; others skip it.

clone_size	d_call	v_call	j_call	cdr3_nt	cdr3_aa
-	-	TRBV6-5	TRBJ1-4	TGTGCCAGCAGTTACTCGAACATCGAAAAACTGTTTTTT	CASSYSNIEKLFF
once	-	TRBV18	TRBJ1-1	TGTGCCAGCTCACCACCCGCGGCTGAAGCTTTCTTT	CASSPPAAEAFF
few	-	TRBV5-1	TRBJ2-5	TGCGCCAGCAGCCGGGGGTTTAGACAAGAGACCCAGTACTTC	CASSRGFRQETQYF
once	-	TRBV6-5	TRBJ2-5	TGTGCCAGCAGTTATTGGTATAGCGCTCAGGAGGAGACCCAGTACTTC	CASSYWYSAQEETQYF
-	TRBD2	TRBV28	TRBJ2-1	TGTGCCAGCAGTTTAGCGGGAGTCTACAATGAGCAGTTCTTC	CASSLAGVYNEQFF
-	-	TRBV19	TRBJ1-5	TGTGCCAGTAGTATAGATGGGCCTCTTAATCAGCCCCAGCATTTT	CASSIDGPLNQPQHF
-	-	TRBV6-6	TRBJ1-3	TGTGCCACCAACGGGAGGGGAAACACCATATATTTT	CATNGRGNTIYF
-	-	TRBV28	TRBJ2-7	TGTGCCAGCAGTCACCTACTAGAGTCTCCCGAGCAGTACTTC	CASSHLLESPEQYF
few	-	TRBV18	TRBJ2-2	TGTGCCAGCTCACCACCGGATGGCAGGGCTACCGGGGAGCTGTTTTTT	CASSPPDGRATGELFF
once	TRBD2	TRBV9	TRBJ2-3	TGTGCCAGCAGCGTAGGTTTTGGGCCTAGCGGGGGGGATACGCAGTATTTT	CASSVGFGPSGGDTQYF
-	-	TRBV27	TRBJ2-5	TGTGCCAGCAGTTTCTCCGGGACACCCATCCAGTACTTC	CASSFSGTPIQYF
once	-	TRBV7-3	TRBJ1-1	TGTGCCAGCAGCGAGCAGGGGAGTTCCACTGAAGCTTTCTTT	CASSEQGSSTEAFF
-	-	TRBV6-5	TRBJ2-7	TGTGCCAGCGGGAGGCCGGGCCCTACGGAGCAGTACTTC	CASGRPGPTEQYF
few	-	TRBV9	TRBJ2-3	TGTGCCAGCAGCGTAGATACAGGGGCCGGGGGAGATACGCAGTATTTT	CASSVDTGAGGDTQYF
-	TRBD1	TRBV5-4	TRBJ2-3	TGTGCCAGCAGCCCAGAGACAGGGCGGAATACGCAGTATTTT	CASSPETGRNTQYF
-	-	TRBV19	TRBJ1-4	TGTGCCAGTAGCAGGACGGGGATTAATGAAAAACTGTTTTTT	CASSRTGINEKLFF
-	TRBD1	TRBV7-2	TRBJ2-6	TGTGCCAGCAGCGCGGGACAGGGGATCCCTGGGGCCAACGTCCTGACTTTC	CASSAGQGIPGANVLTF
-	-	TRBV28	TRBJ2-5	TGTGCCAGCAGTTCGGGGGAGACCCAGTACTTC	CASSSGETQYF
-	TRBD1	TRBV25-1	TRBJ2-7	TGTGCCAGCACCGGGGACAGGGAGGTAGTCGAGCAGTACTTC	CASTGDREVVEQYF
-	TRBD1	TRBV2	TRBJ2-5	TGTGCCAGCAAGCCAGGGGGTGGGGAGACCCAGTACTTC	CASKPGGGETQYF
-	TRBD1	TRBV27	TRBJ2-1	TGTGCCAGCAGAGCCGGGACAGGCTACAATGAGCAGTTCTTC	CASRAGTGYNEQFF
few	-	TRBV5-4	TRBJ2-1	TGTGCCAGCAGCTTCCCCCCAAGCGGTGAGCAGTTCTTC	CASSFPPSGEQFF
few	-	TRBV19	TRBJ2-3	TGTGCCAGTAGTCCTACAGGGCTCACAGATACGCAGTATTTT	CASSPTGLTDTQYF
-	-	TRBV19	TRBJ2-4	TGTGCCAGTAGTATTCGGCAGGGCGACAGTCAGTACTTC	CASSIRQGDSQYF
-	-	TRBV15	TRBJ1-4	TGTGCCACCAGCAGAGATTTCGGTCCGACAGGAGTTAATGAAAAACTGTTTTTT	CATSRDFGPTGVNEKLFF
-	-	TRBV6-1	TRBJ1-6	TGTGCCAGCAGTGGCTCTTTCGGGGGTGAAAATTCACCCCTCCACTTT	CASSGSFGGENSPLHF
-	TRBD1	TRBV27	TRBJ1-2	TGTGCCAGCAGTTGGAGGGGGAGAACAGGGGAGGTTTCTATTAGGTACACCTTC	CASSWRGRTGEVSIRYTF
-	TRBD1	TRBV19	TRBJ2-7	TGTGCCAGTCAGCCGGGACAGTCCTACGAGCAGTACTTC	CASQPGQSYEQYF
-	TRBD2	TRBV19	TRBJ2-1	TGTGCCGGCCTTATAGGAGCGGGAGAGGGTGAGCAGTTCTTC	CAGLIGAGEGEQFF
-	TRBD1	TRBV7-2	TRBJ2-7	TGTGCCAGCAGCTTAGTGGGGACAGGTAAACTCTACGAGCAGTACTTC	CASSLVGTGKLYEQYF
-	TRBD1	TRBV19	TRBJ2-1	TGTGCCAGTAGTGAGGACAGGGCTACGAATGAGCAGTTCTTC	CASSEDRATNEQFF
once	TRBD1	TRBV2	TRBJ1-2	TGTGCCAGCAGTACCCAACGGGACAGCCCCTATGGCTACACCTTC	CASSTQRDSPYGYTF
few	TRBD2	TRBV23-1	TRBJ2-1	TGCGCCAGCAGTCAATGGTACCGACTAGCGGGAGGGCCGAAGGTCAATGAGCAGTTCTTC	CASSQWYRLAGGPKVNEQFF
-	-	TRBV27	TRBJ2-2	TGTGCCAGCATGTCAGGGGTCTTTCCCGGGGAGCTGTTTTTT	CASMSGVFPGELFF
-	TRBD2	TRBV6-4	TRBJ2-2	TGTGCCAGCAGTGACGGAGCGGGGACCGGGGAGCTGTTTTTT	CASSDGAGTGELFF
-	-	TRBV7-3	TRBJ2-2	TGTGCCAGCAGCACCTTCCCGAGAGGGGAGCTGTTTTTT	CASSTFPRGELFF
once	TRBD2	TRBV27	TRBJ2-7	TGTGCCACCGGGGGATGGTTAGCGGGACCCTACGAGCAGTACTTC	CATGGWLAGPYEQYF
-	TRBD1	TRBV15	TRBJ2-1	TGTGCCACCAGCAGGGACAGGGGAATCAAGGGTGAGCAGTTCTTC	CATSRDRGIKGEQFF
-	TRBD1	TRBV9	TRBJ2-3	TGTGCCAGCAGCGTTTCCGGGACAGCTAGCACAGATACGCAGTATTTT	CASSVSGTASTDTQYF
-	-	TRBV9	TRBJ2-3	TGTGCCAGCAGCGTAGCGAGGACAGATACGCAGTATTTT	CASSVARTDTQYF
-	-	TRBV30	TRBJ1-4	TGTGCCTGGGGGAAGACAGTAACAACTAATGAAAAACTGTTTTTT	CAWGKTVTTNEKLFF
once	TRBD1	TRBV9	TRBJ1-5	TGTGCCAGCAGCGCAGGGGGTTTCGATCAGCCCCAGCATTTT	CASSAGGFDQPQHF
once	TRBD1	TRBV28	TRBJ1-5	TGTGCCAGCAGGGGACAGTTTTATAGCAATCAGCCCCAGCATTTT	CASRGQFYSNQPQHF
-	-	TRBV7-9	TRBJ2-1	TGTGCCAGCAGCCTACGACTAGGAATGTTCTTC	CASSLRLGMFF
few	TRBD1	TRBV7-2	TRBJ2-3	TGTGCCAGCAGCCCCGAGGGGGCCGTTCAAGATACGCAGTATTTT	CASSPEGAVQDTQYF
-	-	TRBV15	TRBJ2-7	TGTGCCACCAGCTTAGCCGCTGACAGGTACGAGCAGTACTTC	CATSLAADRYEQYF
-	-	TRBV7-9	TRBJ2-7	TGTGCCAGCAGCCTAAGTGGGCCCCTTCCCAACGAGCAGTACTTC	CASSLSGPLPNEQYF
-	-	TRBV28	TRBJ1-5	TGTGCCAGCAGTTTAGGGACATTCTTGGTTGGTCAGCCCCAGCATTTT	CASSLGTFLVGQPQHF
-	TRBD1	TRBV28	TRBJ2-7	TGTGCCAGCAGTACTAGGGACAGTGTCTACGAGCAGTACTTC	CASSTRDSVYEQYF
-	TRBD2	TRBV7-3	TRBJ2-1	TGTGCCAGCAGCTCCCCGACTAGCGGGAATTGGAATGAGCAGTTCTTC	CASSSPTSGNWNEQFF
-	TRBD1	TRBV6-5	TRBJ1-1	TGTGCCAGCAGCCCAACAGGGGAGAACACTGAAGCTTTCTTT	CASSPTGENTEAFF
-	-	TRBV11-2	TRBJ2-3	TGTGCCAGCAGCTTAGATCTCAGGGGCGCAGGCACAGATACGCAGTATTTT	CASSLDLRGAGTDTQYF
once	-	TRBV11-3	TRBJ2-1	TGTGCCAGCAGCTTAGAGCTAGCGAGCGACAATGAGCAGTTCTTC	CASSLELASDNEQFF
-	-	TRBV2	TRBJ1-4	TGTGCCAGCAGTGCGGGGGTCGCTTTCGAAAAACTGTTTTTT	CASSAGVAFEKLFF
-	-	TRBV6-5	TRBJ2-7	TGTGCCAGCAGTTACTCGGCCGGGGAGCAGTACTTC	CASSYSAGEQYF
-	TRBD1	TRBV29-1	TRBJ2-1	TGCAGCGTAGACAGGGGTTACCCCTACAATGAGCAGTTCTTC	CSVDRGYPYNEQFF
-	-	TRBV27	TRBJ1-3	TGTGCCAGCAGTTTTTCAGGGGTAGGAAACACCATATATTTT	CASSFSGVGNTIYF